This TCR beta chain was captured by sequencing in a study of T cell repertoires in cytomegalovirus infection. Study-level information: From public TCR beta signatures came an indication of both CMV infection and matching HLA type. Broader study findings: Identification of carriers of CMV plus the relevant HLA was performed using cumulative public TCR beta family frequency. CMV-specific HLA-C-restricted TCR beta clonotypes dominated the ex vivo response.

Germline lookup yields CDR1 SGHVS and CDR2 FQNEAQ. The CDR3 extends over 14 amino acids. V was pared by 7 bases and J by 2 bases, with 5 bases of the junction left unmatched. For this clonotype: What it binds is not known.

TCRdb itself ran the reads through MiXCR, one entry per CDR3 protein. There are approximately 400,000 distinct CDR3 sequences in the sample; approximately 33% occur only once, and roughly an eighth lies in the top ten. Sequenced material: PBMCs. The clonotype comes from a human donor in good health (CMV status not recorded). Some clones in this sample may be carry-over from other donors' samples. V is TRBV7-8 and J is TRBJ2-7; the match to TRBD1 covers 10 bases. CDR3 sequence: CASTPGTGAYEQYF. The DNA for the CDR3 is TGTGCCAGCACCCCCGGGACAGGGGCCTACGAGCAGTACTTC.